The clone carrying this T cell receptor beta chain was picked up a small number of times. Its specificity is unknown. With the Oncomine TCR Beta short-read assay, DNA from cultured CD4+ T cells was sequenced. One entry per CDR3 protein results from TCRdb running MiXCR on the PCR reads. The sample has about 15,000 distinct CDR3 sequences; just under 35% are singletons. The source of the sample is a study of vaccination and CD4 T cells after COVID-19. Study-level information: A positive SARS-CoV-2 nasal swab PCR result was recorded for each convalescent patient; about nine were mild and one severe. Post-vaccination specimens were collected at a median of approximately 74 days following dose two (range 14 to 241).

Noted treatment: approximately 10-day PBMC culture with coronavirus spike peptide pools or control peptides (ViraFEST assay). With peptide pools, ViraFEST first expanded antigen-specific T cells and afterwards sequenced their TCRs. Culture of fewer than 2.5 million PBMCs per well took place with 8.5 to 10 IU/ml IL-2 and roughly 10 ug/ml peptide pools. There are 13 residues in the CDR3. V lost 2 bases and J lost 4, with 8 bases in between. CDR1 is SNHLY, CDR2 FYNNEI, per germline. The source is a human donor with COVID-19. Sequencing used cultured CD4+ T cells from blood. The chain employs TRBV2 and TRBJ2-5; the D gene is possibly TRBD2 (6 bases). The CDR3 DNA sequence: TGTGCCAGCAGTGAACGGCGGGGAGAGACCCAGTACTTC. Protein sequence: CASSERRGETQYF.